The 25 T cell receptor beta chains given below trace back to one sample, sequenced in a study of metastatic and nonmetastatic thyroid tumors. With MiXCR, TCRdb reprocessed the PCR reads. The repertoire holds approximately 20,000 clones, with roughly 26% as singletons. No treatment had been given to any patient before thyroid surgery. The specimen sequenced was tumor tissue. These TCRs come from a female donor with papillary thyroid cancer or a benign thyroid nodule (not recorded which). Some clones in this sample may be carry-over from other donors' samples.

By frequency in the sample, this clone is medium-sized. The chain links TRBV6-1 to TRBJ1-3; 7 positions agree with TRBD1. The trim removed 6 bases at V and 0 bases at J, leaving 5 bases unmatched. In germline, CDR1 is MNHNS, CDR2 SASEGT. The CDR3 length is 15 residues. The DNA of the CDR3 is TGTGCCAGCAGCAACAGGGGAAGCTCTGGAAACACCATATATTTT. Translated: CASSNRGSSGNTIYF.

The V call is TRBV20-1, the J call TRBJ2-7; D is perhaps TRBD1 (5 bases). The germline CDR1 and CDR2 sequences are DFQATT and SNEGSKA (reference sequence). The V gene lost 0 bases and the J gene lost 4 bases, with 16 bases spanning the gap. The CDR3 sequence is 15 residues long. CDR3 loop: CSARDEEGATYEQYF. In DNA form, the CDR3 reads TGCAGTGCTAGAGATGAGGAAGGGGCCACATACGAGCAGTACTTC.

This clone was counted at least ten times. The chain couples TRBV20-1 to TRBJ2-1; 11 bases are shared with TRBD2. The V gene's germline CDR1 is DFQATT and CDR2 SNEGSKA (reference sequence). J was trimmed by 7 bases and V by 4 bases; bases with no gene match: 12. The CDR3 runs 16 residues. CDR3 region: CSATLRASGRLNEQFF. The CDR3 DNA is TGCAGTGCTACCTTAAGGGCTAGCGGGAGGTTAAATGAGCAGTTCTTC.

This clone has only a few counts. The genes are TRBV6-2 or TRBV6-3 and TRBJ1-5; 7 nucleotides agree with TRBD1. CDR3 length equals 14 residues. The trim removed 2 bases at V and 4 bases at J, leaving 2 bases unmatched. Germline CDR1 MNHEY, CDR2 SVGEGT. CDR3 protein: CASSYGQENQPQHF. CDR3 sequence (DNA): TGTGCCAGCAGTTACGGACAGGAGAATCAGCCCCAGCATTTT.

This clone was detected many times. The V call is TRBV29-1, the J call TRBJ1-3; TRBD1 matches 8 bases. The germline gives CDR1 SQVTM, CDR2 ANQGSEA. J was trimmed by 4 bases and V by 3 bases; bases with no gene match: 2. The CDR3 has 13 amino acids. The CDR3 reads CSVEDRAGNTIYF. As DNA, the CDR3 is TGCAGCGTTGAGGACAGGGCCGGAAACACCATATATTTT. Complete variable domain (other parts from reference TRBV29-1 and TRBJ1-3): SAVISQKPSRDICQRGTSLTIQCQVDSQVTMMFWYRQQPGQSLTLIATANQGSEATYESGFVIDKFPISRPNLTFSTLTVSNMSPEDSSIYLCSVEDRAGNTIYFGEGSWLTVV.

The V and J genes are TRBV5-8 and TRBJ1-2; D possibly corresponds to TRBD1 (5 bases). Per germline, CDR1 SGHTS and CDR2 YDEGEE. Trimming took 5 bases from V and 2 from J, leaving 10 bases between them. There are 13 residues in the CDR3. The CDR3 DNA sequence: TGTGCCAGCAGAGTGGACACCAACTATGGCTACACCTTC. Its protein is CASRVDTNYGYTF. Using reference TRBV5-8 and TRBJ1-2 for the parts outside the CDR3, the full variable domain is EAGVTQSPTHLIKTRGQQATLRCSPISGHTSVYWYQQALGLGLQFLLWYDEGEERNRGNFPPRFSGRQFPNYSSELNVNALELEDSALYLCASRVDTNYGYTFGSGTRLTVV.

The chain recombines TRBV11-2 with TRBJ2-3, with TRBD2 identical over 11 bases. V dropped 5 bases and J dropped 2; count of bases not matched to a gene: 12. Germline loops: CDR1 SGHAT, CDR2 FQNNGV. CDR3 size: 18 residues. The CDR3 spells CASSQQASGRPHTDTQYF. In nucleotides, the CDR3 is TGTGCCAGCAGCCAGCAGGCTAGCGGGAGGCCACACACAGATACGCAGTATTTT.

The genes are TRBV20-1 and TRBJ2-3; D tentatively fits TRBD1 or TRBD2 (5 bases each). This CDR3 is built from 15 residues. With 3 bases removed from V and 4 bases from J, the gap between germline ends came to 17 bases. CDR1 and CDR2 (germline): DFQATT, SNEGSKA (reference sequence). CDR3 sequence (DNA): TGCAGTGCTAGGGAAGGTTGGGGGAGCTCAGATACGCAGTATTTT. Encoded protein: CSAREGWGSSDTQYF.

In its sample, this clone was seen a few times. The chain employs TRBV28 and TRBJ2-1; the match to TRBD2 covers 8 bases. The CDR3 contains 15 residues. Trimming cost V 2 bases and J 4 bases; bases outside gene matches: 4. Germline V CDR1 and CDR2: MDHEN, SYDVKM. The CDR3 DNA follows: TGTGCCAGCAGTTTAAGGGGACTAGAGTACAATGAGCAGTTCTTC. Encoded protein: CASSLRGLEYNEQFF. The full variable domain, rest sourced from reference TRBV28 and TRBJ2-1, is DVKVTQSSRYLVKRTGEKVFLECVQDMDHENMFWYRQDPGLGLRLIYFSYDVKMKEKGDIPEGYSVSREKKERFSLILESASTNQTSMYLCASSLRGLEYNEQFFGPGTRLTVL.

This clone was picked up many times. The genes are TRBV24-1 and TRBJ1-1; 9 nucleotides agree with TRBD1. Looked up from germline, CDR1 is KGHDR and CDR2 is SFDVKD. The CDR3 has 14 amino acids. The J segment lost 5 bases and the V segment lost 7 bases, leaving 7 bases of the junction unmatched. The CDR3 bases are TGTGCCACCAGGGACCGAGACAGGGGGACTGAAGCTTTCTTT. Protein: CATRDRDRGTEAFF.

This clone has ten or more counts. The chain uses TRBV7-9 and TRBJ2-3, with no clear D. Trimming cost V 1 base and J 2 bases, with 7 bases left between them. Germline loops: CDR1 SEHNR, CDR2 FQNEAQ (reference sequence). CDR3 length: 14 amino acids. The CDR3 DNA reads TGTGCCAGCAGCTTAGGGGCGCTCACAGATACGCAGTATTTT. It yields the protein CASSLGALTDTQYF.

As for this clone: A read error is possible here, since a much larger clone lies one base away. The chain links TRBV20-1 to TRBJ2-1; TRBD2 matches 13 bases. The V gene's germline CDR1 is DFQATT and CDR2 SNEGSKA (reference sequence). The CDR3 runs to 22 residues. With V trimmed by 4 bases and J by 3 bases, 24 bases remained unmatched. The CDR3, as DNA: TGCAGTGCTACTATCTTAACAACCTCCGGGACTAGCGGGGCCTCAGGCTACAATGAGCAGTTCTTC. Protein: CSATILTTSGTSGASGYNEQFF.

The V and J genes are TRBV6-1 and TRBJ2-5; D gene ambiguous. CDR3 length: 14 residues. With 2 bases removed from V and 2 bases from J, the gap between germline ends came to 9 bases. Germline CDR1 is MNHNS and CDR2 is SASEGT. CDR3 sequence: CASSESLAQETQYF. The CDR3 coding sequence is TGTGCCAGCAGTGAATCACTGGCACAAGAGACCCAGTACTTC.

In its sample, this clone is medium-sized (0.01 to 0.1%). The V gene is TRBV27, the J gene TRBJ2-7, with D unresolved. The V end lost 3 bases, the J end lost 3 bases, and 12 bases lay between the germline ends. Germline-derived CDR1 and CDR2 are MNHEY and SMNVEV (reference sequence). This CDR3 contains 14 residues. CDR3 sequence: CASSFAEKGYEQYF. The DNA for the CDR3 is TGTGCCAGCAGTTTCGCTGAGAAAGGCTACGAGCAGTACTTC.

The rearrangement uses TRBV28 and TRBJ2-1; weak D call: TRBD2 (6 bases). Germline lookup yields CDR1 MDHEN and CDR2 SYDVKM. The ends were cut back, 6 bases at V and 3 bases at J, with 15 bases in the middle. The CDR3 runs 15 residues. The CDR3 is CASRPLSGDYNEQFF. In nucleotides, the CDR3 is TGTGCCAGCAGACCCCTCTCGGGGGACTACAATGAGCAGTTCTTC.

V is TRBV27 and J is TRBJ2-1; 9 bases line up with TRBD2. CDR1 MNHEY and CDR2 SMNVEV come from the germline V gene (reference sequence). The CDR3 spans 17 residues. J was trimmed by 4 bases and V by 3 bases; bases with no gene match: 10. The CDR3 region is CASSFHPSGVEYNEQFF. CDR3 sequence (DNA): TGTGCCAGCAGTTTTCACCCTAGCGGGGTAGAATACAATGAGCAGTTCTTC.

This clone is medium-sized. V is TRBV12-3 or TRBV12-4 and J is TRBJ1-2, with D possibly being TRBD1 (6 bases). This CDR3 has 15 amino acids. Between the trimmed V and J ends, which lost 6 bases and 4 bases, there was a span of 18 bases. CDR3 sequence (DNA): TGTGCCAGCAGGCTATCCTACAGGGATGGCTATGGCTACACCTTC. This translates into CASRLSYRDGYGYTF.

As for this clone: A read error may be the cause here, since a much bigger clone is one base away. The rearrangement joins TRBV20-1 to TRBJ1-1; D unclear. Looked up from germline, CDR1 is DFQATT and CDR2 is SNEGSKA (reference sequence). This CDR3 has 13 residues. V was clipped by 3 bases and J by 3 bases, with 11 bases between them. DNA of the CDR3: TGCAGTGCTAGGTTCATTCTTTACACTGAAGCTTTCTTT. It encodes CSARFILYTEAFF.

This clone was found a few times. V usage is TRBV6-1 and J usage is TRBJ2-7; TRBD1 matches 8 bases. The V and J ends lost 5 bases and 5 bases, in that order; junction bases with no gene match: 5. The germline V gene has CDR1 MNHNS and CDR2 SASEGT. The CDR3 extends over 13 amino acids. The CDR3 spells CASSPATGDEQYF. CDR3 nucleotides: TGTGCCAGCAGTCCCGCGACAGGGGACGAGCAGTACTTC.

The CDR3 nucleotides read TGTGCCAGCAGCGCGTCCGCGTCATTGAACACTGAAGCTTTCTTT. Its translation: CASSASASLNTEAFF. This chain uses TRBV9 with TRBJ1-1, with D hard to call. In germline, CDR1 is SGDLS, CDR2 YYNGEE. V lost 3 bases, J lost 0 bases, and 12 bases lay in between. This CDR3 contains 15 residues.

This clone has just a few counts. The chain recombines TRBV6-2 or TRBV6-3 with TRBJ1-2; D uncertain. V shed 0 bases and J shed 4 bases, with 6 bases lying between them. There are 13 residues in the CDR3. The V gene's germline CDR1 is MNHEY and CDR2 SVGEGT. Here the CDR3 reads CASSYSGFYGYTF. The CDR3 DNA reads as TGTGCCAGCAGTTACTCCGGTTTCTATGGCTACACCTTC.

This clone was observed a few times. The rearrangement links TRBV27 to TRBJ2-7, with 10 bases fitting TRBD2. V shed 2 bases, J shed 3 bases, and the junction held 1 base outside the gene matches. There are 14 residues in the CDR3. CDR1 is MNHEY, CDR2 SMNVEV, per germline (reference sequence). CDR3 sequence (DNA): TGTGCCAGCAGTTTAAGCGGGAGGGTCTACGAGCAGTACTTC. Amino acids: CASSLSGRVYEQYF.

The table lists this clone with a few counts. The chain combines TRBV2 with TRBJ2-2; the D gene is possibly TRBD2 (5 bases). CDR1 and CDR2 (germline): SNHLY, FYNNEI. V was trimmed by 7 bases and J by 4 bases, leaving 13 bases between them. CDR3 length equals 14 residues. Here the CDR3 reads CASTGYLSTGELFF. DNA for the CDR3: TGTGCCAGCACGGGGTACCTTAGCACCGGGGAGCTGTTTTTT.

This clone was observed a few times. The chain carries TRBV6-5 and TRBJ1-4, with 8 bases matching TRBD1. In germline, CDR1 is MNHEY, CDR2 SVGAGI. The V and J ends lost 4 bases and 8 bases, in that order; junction bases with no gene match: 9. There are 15 residues in the CDR3. The chain's CDR3 is CASSSETGEGEKLFF. The CDR3 region has the DNA TGTGCCAGCAGTTCCGAGACAGGGGAAGGCGAAAAACTGTTTTTT.

The sample holds one count of this clone. V is TRBV20-1 and J is TRBJ1-3; the D is unclear. The CDR3 is 16 residues long. V was shortened by 4 bases and J by 1 base, with 17 bases between the two germline ends. CDR1 and CDR2 from the germline V gene are DFQATT and SNEGSKA (reference sequence). This CDR3 reads CSATPTSLESGNTIYF. CDR3 nucleotide sequence: TGCAGTGCTACCCCCACCTCTCTTGAGTCTGGAAACACCATATATTTT.